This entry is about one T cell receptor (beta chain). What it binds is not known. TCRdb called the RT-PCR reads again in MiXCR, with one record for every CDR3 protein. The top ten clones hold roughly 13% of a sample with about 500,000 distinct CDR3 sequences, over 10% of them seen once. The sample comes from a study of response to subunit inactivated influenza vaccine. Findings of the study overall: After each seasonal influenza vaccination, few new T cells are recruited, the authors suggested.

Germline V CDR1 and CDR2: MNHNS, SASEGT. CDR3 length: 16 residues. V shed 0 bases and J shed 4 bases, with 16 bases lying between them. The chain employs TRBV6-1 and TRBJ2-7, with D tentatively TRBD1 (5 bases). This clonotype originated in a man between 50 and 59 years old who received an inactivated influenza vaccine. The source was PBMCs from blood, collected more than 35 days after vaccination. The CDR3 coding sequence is TGTGCCAGCAGTGAAGCAGAGTCAGGGTCTTTTTACGAGCAGTACTTC. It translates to CASSEAESGSFYEQYF.